A single sample gave rise to the 29 T cell receptor beta chains below, sequenced in a study of T cells in Graves' hyperthyroidism and ophthalmopathy. Amplified regions were TCR beta CDR3 sequences from RNA transcripts. A first-round RT-PCR of the TCR CDR3 used the HTBI primer set. TCRdb reanalysed the multiplex PCR reads using MiXCR and keeps one entry per CDR3 protein. The table has roughly 500,000 distinct CDR3 sequences, just over 45% seen once; the top ten hold 15% to 20%. The sequencing sample was made of peripheral blood or thyroid tissue (not recorded which). These receptors were collected from an adult woman with Graves' disease, either hyperthyroidism or ophthalmopathy (not recorded which).

This chain links TRBV7-9 with TRBJ1-1; D is perhaps TRBD1 (5 bases). The CDR3 contains 17 residues. V was cut by 3 bases and J by 0 bases, with 17 bases left in between. Germline values: CDR1 SEHNR, CDR2 FQNEAQ (reference sequence). The CDR3 here is CASSLSGFGGLNTEAFF. The CDR3 nucleotides read TGTGCCAGCAGCTTGTCTGGGTTTGGGGGACTGAACACTGAAGCTTTCTTT.

The J gene is TRBJ2-7, the V gene TRBV10-3, with 9 nucleotides matching TRBD1. V trimming: 7 bases; J trimming: 2 bases; junction bases outside the gene matches: 18. This CDR3 spans 18 amino acids. From germline, CDR1 is ENHRY and CDR2 SYGVKD. The CDR3 reads CAITRTGGMAGGAYEQYF. CDR3 coding DNA: TGTGCCATCACCCGTACAGGGGGCATGGCGGGTGGAGCCTACGAGCAGTACTTC.

To note about this clonotype: Relative to the germline gene, one junction end is altered; a read error may explain this. The chain combines TRBV6-5 with TRBJ2-1; TRBD1 matches at 9 bases. The CDR3 runs to 15 residues. CDR1 and CDR2 (germline): MNHEY, SVGAGI. CDR3 coding DNA: TGTGCCATCAGTGGGGGGGACAGGGACCACAATGAGCAGTTCTTC. Amino acids: CAISGGDRDHNEQFF.

The chain recombines TRBV5-1 with TRBJ1-6; D perhaps matches TRBD1 (5 bases). The CDR3 runs 14 residues. Germline assignment: CDR1 SGHRS and CDR2 YFSETQ. Trimming cost V 8 bases and J 13 bases, with 22 bases left between them. CDR3 nucleotide sequence: TGCGCCAGACCGGGACTAGCGGCCTTTTCTCCCCTCCACTTT. It yields the protein CARPGLAAFSPLHF.

This clonotype occurred many times. The chain employs TRBV19 and TRBJ1-5, with unresolved D. The CDR3 runs 14 residues. V was clipped by 0 bases and J by 5 bases, with 8 bases between them. Germline-derived CDR1 and CDR2 are LNHDA and SQIVND (reference sequence). The CDR3 DNA follows: TGTGCCAGTAGTATAGATCGGAGGGATCAGCCCCAGCATTTT. Translation: CASSIDRRDQPQHF.

In its sample, this clonotype was seen many times. The rearrangement links TRBV20-1 to TRBJ2-7; D is perhaps TRBD1 or TRBD2 (5 bases each). Trimming shortened V by 5 bases and J by 0 bases, and 17 bases separated the two germline ends. The CDR3 runs to 15 residues. Germline lookup yields CDR1 DFQATT and CDR2 SNEGSKA (reference sequence). This chain's CDR3 is CSAPEGSLFSYEQYF. The CDR3 coding sequence is TGCAGTGCTCCCGAGGGGAGCCTTTTCTCCTACGAGCAGTACTTC.

The chain carries TRBV5-6 and TRBJ2-5; TRBD2 matches 9 bases. The CDR3 consists of 15 residues. Trimming removed 2 bases from V and 3 bases from J; junction bases left unmatched: 5. The germline V gene has CDR1 SGHDT and CDR2 YYEEEE. The CDR3 loop is CASSFPGLAEETQYF. The CDR3 bases are TGTGCCAGCAGCTTTCCGGGACTAGCAGAAGAGACCCAGTACTTC. Drawing the rest from reference TRBV5-6 and TRBJ2-5, the complete variable domain is DAGVTQSPTHLIKTRGQQVTLRCSPKSGHDTVSWYQQALGQGPQFIFQYYEEEERQRGNFPDRFSGHQFPNYSSELNVNALLLGDSALYLCASSFPGLAEETQYFGPGTRLLVL.

Only one count was recorded for this clonotype. This chain uses TRBV20-1 with TRBJ1-4; D is undetermined. V shed 3 bases and J shed 5 bases, with 13 bases lying between them. The CDR3 covers 14 residues. Germline loops: CDR1 DFQATT, CDR2 SNEGSKA (reference sequence). CDR3 sequence (DNA): TGCAGTGCTAGGGGCCCCGGAATGAATGAAAAACTGTTTTTT. This gives the protein CSARGPGMNEKLFF.

This chain links TRBV10-1 with TRBJ1-1; no firm D call. The CDR3 has 11 amino acids. Deletions cut 6 bases from V and 6 bases from J, with 8 bases between. Per the germline V gene, CDR1 is WNHNN and CDR2 is SYGVQD (reference sequence). CDR3 in amino acids: CASSGGSEAFF. Here the CDR3 DNA reads TGCGCCAGCAGCGGTGGGTCTGAAGCTTTCTTT.

A few counts support this clonotype. Just one base apart from a much larger clone, this may be a read error. This chain uses TRBV19 with TRBJ2-5; 9 bases line up with TRBD1. The CDR3 extends over 15 amino acids. Germline CDR1 LNHDA, CDR2 SQIVND (reference sequence). V trimming: 5 bases; J trimming: 7 bases; junction bases outside the gene matches: 11. The CDR3 reads CASSQGTGNAGTQYF. Written as DNA, the CDR3 is TGTGCCAGTAGTCAAGGGACAGGGAATGCCGGGACCCAGTACTTC. Combining the CDR3 with reference TRBV19 and TRBJ2-5 gives the whole variable domain DGGITQSPKYLFRKEGQNVTLSCEQNLNHDAMYWYRQDPGQGLRLIYYSQIVNDFQKGDIAEGYSVSREKKESFPLTVTSAQKNPTAFYLCASSQGTGNAGTQYFGPGTRLLVL.

This rearrangement joins TRBV20-1 to TRBJ2-5; TRBD2 agrees at 16 bases. Trimming took 3 bases from V and 5 from J; bases not matched to a gene: 6. The CDR3 sequence is 16 residues long. Germline-derived CDR1 and CDR2 are DFQATT and SNEGSKA (reference sequence). CDR3 coding DNA: TGCAGTGCTAGGGGGACTAGCGGGAGGGCCAGGGAGACCCAGTACTTC. It yields the protein CSARGTSGRARETQYF.

This chain joins TRBV9 and TRBJ2-5, with 9 bases matching TRBD1. The length of the CDR3 is 18 residues. The ends lost 0 bases at V and 1 base at J; junction bases unmatched: 10. Looked up from germline, CDR1 is SGDLS and CDR2 is YYNGEE. In DNA form, the CDR3 reads TGTGCCAGCAGCGTAGGAGGGACAGGGTCTGGTGGCCAAGAGACCCAGTACTTC. Residues: CASSVGGTGSGGQETQYF.

V usage is TRBV12-3 or TRBV12-4 and J usage is TRBJ1-4; 8 nucleotides agree with TRBD1. The CDR3 consists of 16 residues. With 5 bases clipped from V and 8 bases from J, the junction kept 13 bases outside the gene matches. CDR3 amino acids: CASSPRGGTGGEKLFF. As DNA, the CDR3 is TGTGCCAGCAGTCCTAGGGGGGGGACAGGAGGAGAAAAACTGTTTTTT.

This clonotype was counted at least ten times. The chain links TRBV10-3 to TRBJ1-1, with no clear D. CDR1 is ENHRY, CDR2 SYGVKD, per germline. V gave up 10 bases and J gave up 1 base, with 10 bases separating them. The CDR3 has 12 amino acids. CDR3 sequence: CATDDANTEAFF. The CDR3 region has the DNA TGTGCCACTGATGATGCGAACACTGAAGCTTTCTTT.

The table lists this clonotype with a few counts. This chain joins TRBV15 and TRBJ1-1; 7 positions match TRBD1. The CDR3 extends over 15 amino acids. From germline, CDR1 is LNHNV and CDR2 YYDKDF (reference sequence). V was pared by 5 bases and J by 0 bases, with 6 bases of the junction left unmatched. The CDR3 here is CATSSQGGMNTEAFF. DNA of the CDR3: TGTGCCACCAGCTCCCAAGGGGGCATGAACACTGAAGCTTTCTTT.

This chain joins TRBV9 and TRBJ2-7; 7 positions match TRBD1. V gave up 4 bases and J gave up 6 bases; unmatched junction bases: 4. The germline V gene encodes CDR1 SGDLS and CDR2 YYNGEE. The CDR3 runs 12 residues. The CDR3 loop reads CASSLQGTEQYF. The CDR3 nucleotides are TGTGCCAGCAGCTTACAGGGGACCGAGCAGTACTTC.

This clonotype was observed many times. The chain combines TRBV20-1 with TRBJ1-1; D is perhaps TRBD1 (5 bases). Germline V gene sequence: CDR1 DFQATT, CDR2 SNEGSKA (reference sequence). The CDR3 runs to 13 residues. Trimming took off 3 bases at V and 3 bases at J, with 11 bases between the two ends. As DNA, the CDR3 is TGCAGTGCTAGCCGACAGCGCGACACTGAAGCTTTCTTT. It is translated as CSASRQRDTEAFF.

The chain has TRBV19 and TRBJ2-6, with a tentative D call TRBD1 (6 bases). Trimming removed 7 bases from V and 0 bases from J, with 13 bases in between. This CDR3 comprises 16 residues. Germline CDR1 LNHDA, CDR2 SQIVND (reference sequence). CDR3 in amino acids: CASTGQGYSGANVLTF. The DNA of the CDR3 is TGTGCCAGTACCGGTCAGGGGTACTCTGGGGCCAACGTCCTGACTTTC. The whole variable domain, remainder taken from reference TRBV19 and TRBJ2-6, is DGGITQSPKYLFRKEGQNVTLSCEQNLNHDAMYWYRQDPGQGLRLIYYSQIVNDFQKGDIAEGYSVSREKKESFPLTVTSAQKNPTAFYLCASTGQGYSGANVLTFGAGSRLTVL.

This clonotype was seen many times. The genes are TRBV2 and TRBJ2-2, with D maybe TRBD2 (5 bases). This CDR3 has 15 amino acids. Germline assignment: CDR1 SNHLY and CDR2 FYNNEI. Trimming pared 2 bases from V and 4 bases from J, leaving 11 bases between. CDR3 loop: CASSETSWGTGELFF. In DNA, the CDR3 is TGTGCCAGCAGTGAAACTAGTTGGGGCACCGGGGAGCTGTTTTTT.

This clonotype was seen only once. This chain links TRBV5-1 with TRBJ2-5, with D tentatively TRBD1 or TRBD2 (5 bases each). The germline V gene has CDR1 SGHRS and CDR2 YFSETQ. CDR3 length equals 15 residues. V lost 2 bases to trimming and J lost 9 bases, with 20 bases between them. The CDR3 loop is CASSFGAGFFGAQYF. The CDR3, as DNA: TGCGCCAGCAGCTTCGGGGCAGGGTTTTTTGGAGCCCAGTACTTC. Using reference TRBV5-1 and TRBJ2-5 for the parts outside the CDR3, the full variable domain is KAGVTQTPRYLIKTRGQQVTLSCSPISGHRSVSWYQQTPGQGLQFLFEYFSETQRNKGNFPGRFSGRQFSNSRSEMNVSTLELGDSALYLCASSFGAGFFGAQYFGPGTRLLVL.

This rearrangement joins TRBV29-1 to TRBJ1-4, with D perhaps matching TRBD1 (5 bases). Germline CDR1 is SQVTM and CDR2 is ANQGSEA. This CDR3 comprises 15 residues. V lost 6 bases to trimming and J lost 6 bases, with 20 bases between them. The CDR3 DNA sequence: TGCAGCGTCGTAAATACAGGAGGGGTAGATGAAAAACTGTTTTTT. Its translation is CSVVNTGGVDEKLFF.

CDR3 sequence (DNA): TGTGCCAGCAGCCGGGACAGCACCGGGGAGCAGTACTTC. This encodes CASSRDSTGEQYF. The genes are TRBV7-9 and TRBJ2-7; 7 bases match TRBD1. The V segment lost 5 bases and the J segment 7 bases; nucleotides outside the gene matches: 8. The germline gives CDR1 SEHNR, CDR2 FQNEAQ (reference sequence). This CDR3 is built from 13 residues.

V is TRBV7-2 and J is TRBJ2-5; D ambiguous. CDR1 and CDR2 (germline): SGHTA, FQGNSA. The ends were cut back, 5 bases at V and 5 bases at J, with 18 bases in the middle. This CDR3 spans 15 amino acids. Written as DNA, the CDR3 is TGTGCCAGCAGCCAGGACCCCGATCCGTCGGAGACCCAGTACTTC. Translating it yields CASSQDPDPSETQYF.

This clonotype was counted only a few times. The V gene is TRBV20-1, the J gene TRBJ1-1; 7 bases are shared with TRBD1. The CDR3 sequence is 14 residues long. Germline V gene sequence: CDR1 DFQATT, CDR2 SNEGSKA (reference sequence). V lost 3 bases to trimming and J lost 7 bases; unmatched junction nucleotides: 11. CDR3 residues: CSASLTGQADEAFF. CDR3 nucleotides: TGCAGTGCTAGCCTTACCGGACAGGCGGATGAAGCTTTCTTT.

This chain uses TRBV5-4 with TRBJ1-3; possible D gene TRBD1, 6 bases. The CDR3 totals 12 residues. V lost 0 bases, J lost 8 bases, and 6 bases lay in between. Germline V gene data show CDR1 as SGHNT and CDR2 as YYREEE (reference sequence). The CDR3 spells CASSLDRDTIYF. The CDR3, as DNA: TGTGCCAGCAGCTTGGACAGGGACACCATATATTTT. Using reference TRBV5-4 and TRBJ1-3 for the parts outside the CDR3, the full variable domain is ETGVTQSPTHLIKTRGQQVTLRCSSQSGHNTVSWYQQALGQGPQFIFQYYREEENGRGNFPPRFSGLQFPNYSSELNVNALELDDSALYLCASSLDRDTIYFGEGSWLTVV.

The CDR3 DNA reads TGCAGTGTACTCAACGGGGACCAAGAGACCCAGTACTTC. Translating it yields CSVLNGDQETQYF. The rearrangement joins TRBV20-1 to TRBJ2-5, with a weak D call TRBD2 (5 bases). Trimming shortened V by 7 bases and J by 0 bases, and 12 bases separated the two germline ends. This CDR3 contains 13 residues. CDR1 is DFQATT and CDR2 is SNEGSKA in the germline V gene (reference sequence).

The chain joins TRBV2 to TRBJ1-3, with 10 bases fitting TRBD1. From germline, CDR1 is SNHLY and CDR2 FYNNEI. Unmatched junction bases numbered 6, after V lost 6 bases and J lost 7 bases. CDR3 length equals 14 residues. CDR3 sequence (DNA): TGTGCCAGCAGGGAGACAGGGGGCAAGAACACCATATATTTT. This translates into CASRETGGKNTIYF. The full variable domain, rest sourced from reference TRBV2 and TRBJ1-3, is EPEVTQTPSHQVTQMGQEVILRCVPISNHLYFYWYRQILGQKVEFLVSFYNNEISEKSEIFDDQFSVERPDGSNFTLKIRSTKLEDSAMYFCASRETGGKNTIYFGEGSWLTVV.

This clonotype has at least ten counts. CDR3 sequence reads: CASSSVGETQYF. Here the CDR3 DNA reads TGTGCCAGCTCATCAGTGGGGGAGACCCAGTACTTC. V is TRBV7-2 and J is TRBJ2-5; unclear D gene. The V end lost 8 bases, the J end lost 5 bases, and 12 bases lay between the germline ends. CDR1 and CDR2 (germline): SGHTA, FQGNSA. This CDR3 contains 12 residues.

This clonotype was seen at least ten times. The chain joins TRBV5-1 to TRBJ2-2, with TRBD1 matching over 7 bases. This CDR3 is 13 amino acids long. J was trimmed by 7 bases and V by 7 bases; bases with no gene match: 7. Germline-derived CDR1 and CDR2 are SGHRS and YFSETQ. CDR3 loop: CASGDSPGGELFF. In nucleotides, the CDR3 is TGCGCCAGCGGGGACAGTCCGGGCGGGGAGCTGTTTTTT. The variable domain in full, with the rest retrieved from reference TRBV5-1 and TRBJ2-2, is KAGVTQTPRYLIKTRGQQVTLSCSPISGHRSVSWYQQTPGQGLQFLFEYFSETQRNKGNFPGRFSGRQFSNSRSEMNVSTLELGDSALYLCASGDSPGGELFFGEGSRLTVL.